Below are 23 T cell receptor beta chains sequenced from a single sample in a study of shared clonotypes between healthy human individuals. Measured with immunoSEQ multiplex PCR; TCRdb has only the in-frame clones, and not every one. The table records 2 million to 2.5 million clones, 95% of them present only once. What was sequenced was naive CD4+ T cells sorted from blood. Subset specified: CD45RA+ positively selected. The receptor source for this set is a man between 18 and 35 years old in good health.

The J gene is TRBJ1-2, the V gene TRBV7-3; 10 bases map to TRBD1. Trimming removed 3 bases from V and 10 bases from J; junction bases left unmatched: 5. The germline V gene has CDR1 SGHTA and CDR2 FQGTGA. The CDR3 sequence is 13 residues long. CDR3: CASSLGQGFPYTF. DNA for the CDR3: TGTGCCAGCAGCTTGGGACAGGGGTTTCCCTACACCTTC.

V usage is TRBV28 and J usage is TRBJ1-3; D is perhaps TRBD1 (5 bases). The CDR3 loop spans 15 amino acids. Trimming took off 7 bases at V and 1 base at J, with 14 bases between the two ends. Germline CDR1 reads MDHEN; CDR2 reads SYDVKM. The CDR3 here is CASNAGLQSGNTIYF. CDR3 nucleotides: TGTGCCAGCAATGCAGGGCTACAATCTGGAAACACCATATATTTT.

The chain employs TRBV27 and TRBJ2-5; 12 positions agree with TRBD2. Per germline, CDR1 MNHEY and CDR2 SMNVEV (reference sequence). Trimming at V came to 5 bases and at J to 4 bases, leaving 8 bases not matched to a gene. The CDR3 loop spans 16 amino acids. CDR3 nucleotides: TGTGCCAGCAGTCCAATGACTAGCGGGAGATTAGAGACCCAGTACTTC. Translation gives CASSPMTSGRLETQYF.

This chain links TRBV11-2 with TRBJ2-1; 8 nucleotides align to TRBD1. Trimming took 6 bases from V and 6 from J; bases not matched to a gene: 22. There are 19 residues in the CDR3. The V gene's germline CDR1 is SGHAT and CDR2 FQNNGV. The CDR3 region is CASRPTGQGTHLHANEQFF. CDR3 in DNA: TGTGCCAGCAGACCCACCGGACAGGGCACGCACTTGCACGCCAATGAGCAGTTCTTC.

A single count supports this clone. This sequence joins TRBV6-6 and TRBJ2-3, with D perhaps TRBD2 (6 bases). The CDR3 consists of 14 residues. Per the germline V gene, CDR1 is MNHNY and CDR2 is SVGAGI (reference sequence). V gave up 5 bases and J gave up 0 bases, with 9 bases separating them. In nucleotides, the CDR3 is TGTGCCAGCAGTGGCGGGGCTAGCACAGATACGCAGTATTTT. Translation gives CASSGGASTDTQYF.

This rearrangement joins TRBV4-3 to TRBJ2-5, with a tentative D call TRBD1 (5 bases). The V and J ends lost 6 bases and 2 bases respectively, with 10 bases between them. The CDR3 runs 13 residues. Germline lookup yields CDR1 LGHNA and CDR2 YSLEER. The CDR3 region is CASSPGLQETQYF. In DNA, the CDR3 is TGCGCCAGCAGTCCAGGGCTACAAGAGACCCAGTACTTC.

This clone was picked up a small number of times. This chain links TRBV19 with TRBJ1-3; the D gene is possibly TRBD1 (6 bases). The CDR3 length is 13 residues. The V end was cut by 7 bases, the J end by 7 bases, with 14 bases between. Germline V gene lookup returns CDR1 LNHDA and CDR2 SQIVND (reference sequence). Here the CDR3 reads CASTSLQGNTIYF. Written as DNA, the CDR3 is TGTGCCAGTACTAGCCTTCAGGGGAACACCATATATTTT.

The chain couples TRBV9 to TRBJ1-3; D unclear. The CDR3 runs to 13 residues. Germline-derived CDR1 and CDR2 are SGDLS and YYNGEE. V was cut by 0 bases and J by 6 bases, with 7 bases left in between. CDR3 nucleotide sequence: TGTGCCAGCAGCGTAGGGGCCGAAAACACCATATATTTT. It translates to CASSVGAENTIYF.

This chain connects TRBV7-8 to TRBJ1-1; 7 bases are a match to TRBD1. The junction had 13 bases not matched to a gene; V was cut back by 4 bases and J by 2 bases. CDR3 size: 17 residues. The germline CDR1 and CDR2 sequences are SGHVS and FQNEAQ. The CDR3 region is CASSSPTNRGRNTEAFF. Here the CDR3 DNA reads TGTGCCAGCAGCTCACCTACAAACAGGGGTCGTAACACTGAAGCTTTCTTT.

The rearrangement joins TRBV30 to TRBJ1-5, with TRBD1 as a possible D gene (5 bases). Germline-derived CDR1 and CDR2 are GTSNPN and SVGIG (reference sequence). CDR3 length: 14 amino acids. Trimming stripped 0 bases from V and 5 bases from J, with 11 bases between. CDR3 sequence: CAWSVRGSYQPQHF. The CDR3 nucleotides read TGTGCCTGGAGTGTACGGGGCAGCTATCAGCCCCAGCATTTT.

The genes are TRBV19 and TRBJ1-2, with 8 bases that match TRBD1. After removal of 8 bases from V and 4 bases from J, the junction contained 3 bases not matched to a gene. Looked up from germline, CDR1 is LNHDA and CDR2 is SQIVND (reference sequence). This CDR3 has 12 residues. CDR3 loop: CASGQGGYGYTF. CDR3 nucleotide sequence: TGTGCCAGTGGACAGGGTGGCTATGGCTACACCTTC.

This rearrangement joins TRBV30 to TRBJ1-6, with D perhaps TRBD1 (6 bases). Trimming pared 7 bases from V and 5 bases from J, leaving 9 bases between. This CDR3 has 12 residues. Germline V gene data show CDR1 as GTSNPN and CDR2 as SVGIG (reference sequence). The CDR3 nucleotides are TGTGCCTTCCACAGGGATAATTCACCCCTCCACTTT. Amino acids: CAFHRDNSPLHF.

This chain uses TRBV5-4 with TRBJ1-2; D is undetermined. The V gene's germline CDR1 is SGHNT and CDR2 YYREEE (reference sequence). The length of the CDR3 is 15 residues. V dropped 0 bases and J dropped 5 bases, with 14 bases sitting between them. CDR3 DNA: TGTGCCAGCAGCTTGGACGGTCCGGCGGGGTATGGCTACACCTTC. This gives the protein CASSLDGPAGYGYTF.

The chain links TRBV5-6 to TRBJ1-5, with TRBD1 matching over 7 bases. The V gene end was trimmed by 3 bases and the J gene end by 7 bases; junction bases not matched to a gene: 10. The CDR3 consists of 15 residues. The V gene's germline CDR1 is SGHDT and CDR2 YYEEEE. DNA for the CDR3: TGTGCCAGCAGCTCCAACAGGGGAACCGGGCAGCCCCAGCATTTT. Translation: CASSSNRGTGQPQHF.

This chain links TRBV28 with TRBJ1-5; possible D gene TRBD1, 5 bases. Trimming cost V 7 bases and J 0 bases, with 22 bases left between them. The germline CDR1 and CDR2 sequences are MDHEN and SYDVKM. The CDR3 has 18 amino acids. CDR3 sequence: CASMYFGTGVHSNQPQHF. In DNA, the CDR3 is TGTGCCAGCATGTATTTCGGGACGGGAGTTCATAGCAATCAGCCCCAGCATTTT.

The rearrangement uses TRBV15 and TRBJ2-5, with 8 positions matching TRBD2. The trim removed 8 bases at V and 1 base at J, leaving 9 bases unmatched. This CDR3 has 15 amino acids. Germline CDR1 LNHNV, CDR2 YYDKDF (reference sequence). CDR3 DNA sequence: TGTGCCACCTCGGTAGCGGGGCGACTCCAAGAGACCCAGTACTTC. It encodes CATSVAGRLQETQYF.

In DNA form, the CDR3 reads TGCGCCAGCAGCTGGACGGCTGGGCATGTAAACACCATATATTTT. This encodes CASSWTAGHVNTIYF. V gene TRBV5-1 combines with J gene TRBJ1-3; unclear D gene. Germline V gene lookup returns CDR1 SGHRS and CDR2 YFSETQ. CDR3 length equals 15 residues. V was clipped by 3 bases and J by 6 bases, with 16 bases between them. The complete variable domain, with remaining parts taken from reference TRBV5-1 and TRBJ1-3, reads KAGVTQTPRYLIKTRGQQVTLSCSPISGHRSVSWYQQTPGQGLQFLFEYFSETQRNKGNFPGRFSGRQFSNSRSEMNVSTLELGDSALYLCASSWTAGHVNTIYFGEGSWLTVV.

Comments on this clone: This sample includes further DNA sequences coding for the same CDR3. This chain connects TRBV6-5 to TRBJ1-5; D ambiguous. This CDR3 comprises 13 residues. V lost 6 bases and J 2 bases, leaving 8 bases between the germline ends. Germline V gives CDR1 MNHEY, CDR2 SVGAGI. In DNA form, the CDR3 reads TGTGCCAGCAGCTACCGCGGCAATCAGCCCCAGCATTTT. Translation gives CASSYRGNQPQHF.

J is TRBJ2-5 and V is TRBV5-4; D is possibly TRBD1 (6 bases). This CDR3 spans 14 amino acids. CDR1 and CDR2 from the germline V gene are SGHNT and YYREEE (reference sequence). V lost 6 bases to trimming and J lost 3 bases, with 15 bases between them. The CDR3 is CASMAGVREETQYF. CDR3 sequence (DNA): TGTGCCAGCATGGCAGGGGTTCGGGAAGAGACCCAGTACTTC. The whole variable domain, filled in from reference TRBV5-4 and TRBJ2-5, reads ETGVTQSPTHLIKTRGQQVTLRCSSQSGHNTVSWYQQALGQGPQFIFQYYREEENGRGNFPPRFSGLQFPNYSSELNVNALELDDSALYLCASMAGVREETQYFGPGTRLLVL.

This chain joins TRBV27 and TRBJ1-6; TRBD1 agrees at 7 bases. V gave up 2 bases and J gave up 4 bases; unmatched junction bases: 5. Germline-derived CDR1 and CDR2 are MNHEY and SMNVEV (reference sequence). CDR3 size: 16 residues. The CDR3 nucleotides read TGTGCCAGCAGTTTAATGGCAGGGGGTTATAATTCACCCCTCCACTTT. Encoded protein: CASSLMAGGYNSPLHF.

This clone was detected a few times. This chain connects TRBV19 to TRBJ1-1; tentatively, D is TRBD1 (6 bases). Germline V gives CDR1 LNHDA, CDR2 SQIVND (reference sequence). V dropped 4 bases and J dropped 0 bases, with 9 bases sitting between them. The CDR3 is 14 amino acids. In DNA form, the CDR3 reads TGTGCCAGTAGTAGAGGGACACTGAACACTGAAGCTTTCTTT. This encodes CASSRGTLNTEAFF.

Remarks on this clone: One end of the junction does not line up with germline, which may come from a read error. J is TRBJ1-6 and V is TRBV7-7; D gene uncertain. This CDR3 spans 17 amino acids. Germline V CDR1 and CDR2: SSHAT, FNYEAQ (reference sequence). CDR3 region: CASSLKGGNSYNSPLHF. CDR3 nucleotide sequence: TGTGCTAGCAGCTTGAAAGGAGGGAACTCCTATAATTCACCCCTCCACTTT.

The rearrangement links TRBV7-3 to TRBJ1-1, with unresolved D. With 4 bases removed from V and 5 bases from J, the gap between germline ends came to 11 bases. This CDR3 has 13 amino acids. Per germline, CDR1 SGHTA and CDR2 FQGTGA. This CDR3 is CASSSDPETEAFF. The CDR3 nucleotides read TGTGCCAGCAGCTCTGACCCGGAAACTGAAGCTTTCTTT.